Each of the 21 T cell receptor beta chains below was sequenced from the same sample in a study of cytomegalovirus exposure and HLA in healthy donors. Primers included in the PCR were 60 Vbeta and 13 Jbeta primers. Sequencing was performed with immunoSEQ multiplex PCR; in TCRdb, only in-frame clones are kept and a portion is missing. The repertoire holds around 210,000 clones, with approximately 85% as singletons. Sample: PBMCs. The receptor set was obtained from a girl aged 2-10 years in good health and CMV-seronegative.

V usage is TRBV7-6 and J usage is TRBJ1-5; TRBD1 might be the D (5 bases). There are 14 residues in the CDR3. Germline V gene lookup returns CDR1 SGHVS and CDR2 FNYEAQ. V shed 2 bases and J shed 4 bases, with 9 bases lying between them. This CDR3 is CASSLSGTNQPQHF. Written as DNA, the CDR3 is TGTGCCAGCAGCTTATCCGGGACTAATCAGCCCCAGCATTTT.

The rearrangement links TRBV5-1 to TRBJ1-1, with D possibly TRBD1 on 6 matching bases. From germline, CDR1 is SGHRS and CDR2 YFSETQ. V shed 0 bases and J shed 11 bases, with 17 bases lying between them. The CDR3 loop spans 14 amino acids. CDR3 nucleotides: TGCGCCAGCAGCTTGGCATTTGGGGACAAAAGTGCTTTCTTT. This translates into CASSLAFGDKSAFF.

This sequence joins TRBV19 and TRBJ2-4; D might be TRBD2 (5 bases). V lost 5 bases, J lost 6 bases, and 11 bases lay in between. This CDR3 contains 13 residues. Germline loops: CDR1 LNHDA, CDR2 SQIVND (reference sequence). The CDR3 nucleotides read TGTGCCAGTAGTCCAGCGGAGACAAACATTCAGTACTTC. This sequence encodes CASSPAETNIQYF.

The rearrangement links TRBV6-1 to TRBJ2-1, with 10 bases lining up with TRBD2. The CDR3 has 14 residues. Trimming took 6 bases from V and 1 from J; bases not matched to a gene: 0. Germline V lookup: CDR1 MNHNS, CDR2 SASEGT. CDR3 protein: CASRAGGSYNEQFF. CDR3 coding DNA: TGTGCCAGCAGAGCGGGAGGGTCCTACAATGAGCAGTTCTTC.

The rearrangement joins TRBV9 to TRBJ1-2; TRBD1 matches 10 bases. Per germline, CDR1 SGDLS and CDR2 YYNGEE. The length of the CDR3 is 14 residues. Unmatched junction bases numbered 6, after V lost 4 bases and J lost 6 bases. CDR3 in amino acids: CASSTQTGGDGYTF. The CDR3 coding sequence is TGTGCCAGCAGCACTCAGACAGGGGGCGATGGCTACACCTTC. The full variable domain, completed using reference TRBV9 and TRBJ1-2, is DSGVTQTPKHLITATGQRVTLRCSPRSGDLSVYWYQQSLDQGLQFLIQYYNGEERAKGNILERFSAQQFPDLHSELNLSSLELGDSALYFCASSTQTGGDGYTFGSGTRLTVV.

In the case of this clone: Within the sample, other DNA sequences also encode this same CDR3. The rearrangement links TRBV5-4 to TRBJ2-1; 9 bases line up with TRBD2. Germline V gives CDR1 SGHNT, CDR2 YYREEE (reference sequence). This CDR3 has 15 amino acids. Trimming cost V 3 bases and J 4 bases; bases outside gene matches: 5. CDR3 sequence: CASSSGTSSYNEQFF. Written as DNA, the CDR3 is TGTGCCAGCAGCTCCGGGACTAGCTCGTACAATGAGCAGTTCTTC.

On this clone itself: The junction does not match germline at one end; this may be a read error. The V call is TRBV6-1, the J call TRBJ2-1; perhaps TRBD1 as D (5 bases). CDR3 length: 13 amino acids. CDR1 and CDR2 from the germline V gene are MNHNS and SASEGT. DNA for the CDR3: TGTGTCAGCCTTGACAGTAGCAAACAGACCCAGTTCTTC. Residues: CVSLDSSKQTQFF.

The J gene is TRBJ2-7, the V gene TRBV27; unclear D gene. Germline V lookup: CDR1 MNHEY, CDR2 SMNVEV (reference sequence). The CDR3 is made up of 11 amino acids. With 7 bases removed from V and 3 bases from J, the gap between germline ends came to 7 bases. CDR3 in DNA: TGTGCCAGCACCCGAGGCTACGAGCAGTACTTC. It specifies CASTRGYEQYF.

The chain uses TRBV9 and TRBJ2-5, with 8 positions matching TRBD2. The CDR3 length is 16 residues. The germline gives CDR1 SGDLS, CDR2 YYNGEE. The V segment lost 1 base and the J segment 5 bases; nucleotides outside the gene matches: 10. The CDR3 DNA follows: TGTGCCAGCAGCGTAATCAGCGGGGGACCCCAGGAGACCCAGTACTTC. Translated: CASSVISGGPQETQYF. Together with reference TRBV9 and TRBJ2-5, the CDR3 gives the full variable domain: DSGVTQTPKHLITATGQRVTLRCSPRSGDLSVYWYQQSLDQGLQFLIQYYNGEERAKGNILERFSAQQFPDLHSELNLSSLELGDSALYFCASSVISGGPQETQYFGPGTRLLVL.

The CDR3 DNA is TGCAGCGTTGAGAGATCTCCCGATGGCAATGAGCAGTTCTTC. This translates into CSVERSPDGNEQFF. This rearrangement joins TRBV29-1 to TRBJ2-1; D remains ambiguous. In germline, CDR1 is SQVTM, CDR2 ANQGSEA. Trimming left V 3 bases short and J 6 bases short, with 15 bases between. There are 14 residues in the CDR3.

This chain connects TRBV4-1 to TRBJ2-7; D possibly corresponds to TRBD1 (6 bases). The germline gives CDR1 MGHRA, CDR2 YSYEKL. V dropped 1 base and J dropped 7 bases, with 17 bases sitting between them. This CDR3 contains 15 residues. This CDR3 is CASSQAPGAPGEQYF. The CDR3 coding sequence is TGCGCCAGCAGCCAAGCTCCAGGGGCCCCTGGGGAGCAGTACTTC.

The CDR3 spells CASKGQGMVYGYTF. Here the CDR3 DNA reads TGTGCCAGCAAAGGACAGGGGATGGTCTATGGCTACACCTTC. The genes are TRBV2 and TRBJ1-2, with 9 bases identical to TRBD1. Germline V lookup: CDR1 SNHLY, CDR2 FYNNEI. CDR3 size: 14 residues. Losses at the gene ends were 7 bases for V and 4 bases for J; bases not matched to a gene: 7.

The chain has TRBV9 and TRBJ2-5; TRBD1 agrees at 7 bases. Germline V gene data show CDR1 as SGDLS and CDR2 as YYNGEE. V trimming: 7 bases; J trimming: 1 base; junction bases outside the gene matches: 4. The CDR3 loop spans 13 amino acids. The CDR3, as DNA: TGTGCCAGCGGAGACAGGGTCCAAGAGACCCAGTACTTC. It specifies CASGDRVQETQYF.

The chain uses TRBV2 and TRBJ2-5; TRBD2 might be the D (6 bases). Trimming left V 10 bases short and J 5 bases short, with 17 bases between. Per the germline V gene, CDR1 is SNHLY and CDR2 is FYNNEI. The CDR3 has 13 amino acids. CDR3 coding DNA: TGTGCCAACGGGGGACTGCCGGGGGAGACCCAGTACTTC. Translation gives CANGGLPGETQYF.

The V gene is TRBV5-1, the J gene TRBJ1-2; the D gene is possibly TRBD1 (6 bases). The V and J ends lost 4 bases and 2 bases respectively, with 15 bases between them. This CDR3 contains 15 residues. The germline CDR1 and CDR2 sequences are SGHRS and YFSETQ. CDR3 in amino acids: CASSSTGTQNYGYTF. The CDR3 nucleotides are TGCGCCAGCAGCAGCACAGGGACCCAAAACTATGGCTACACCTTC.

DNA of the CDR3: TGCGCCAGCAGCCCAGGGGTGGCATACGAGCAGTACTTC. Translated, it gives CASSPGVAYEQYF. The rearrangement uses TRBV5-1 and TRBJ2-7, with D possibly TRBD1 on 6 matching bases. The CDR3 covers 13 residues. The ends were cut back, 4 bases at V and 4 bases at J, with 12 bases in the middle. Per germline, CDR1 SGHRS and CDR2 YFSETQ.

The chain recombines TRBV7-9 with TRBJ1-2, with D tentatively TRBD1 (5 bases). V lost 5 bases, J lost 5 bases, and 18 bases lay in between. The CDR3 spans 15 residues. Germline V gene data show CDR1 as SEHNR and CDR2 as FQNEAQ (reference sequence). The CDR3 reads CASSAGHQEIYGYTF. The DNA of the CDR3 is TGTGCCAGCAGCGCAGGACACCAAGAGATTTATGGCTACACCTTC.

This chain uses TRBV6-5 with TRBJ2-1; D may be TRBD2 (6 bases). Germline CDR1 MNHEY, CDR2 SVGAGI. The germline V and J ends were trimmed by 6 bases and 0 bases, with 12 bases remaining between them. The CDR3 loop spans 15 amino acids. CDR3 residues: CASSITSNSYNEQFF. The CDR3 DNA is TGTGCCAGCAGCATTACTAGCAACTCCTACAATGAGCAGTTCTTC.

The chain recombines TRBV6-1 with TRBJ1-1; D gene ambiguous. Deletions cut 2 bases from V and 3 bases from J, with 13 bases between. This CDR3 contains 15 residues. The germline V gene has CDR1 MNHNS and CDR2 SASEGT. CDR3 DNA: TGTGCCAGCAGTGAATTATACTATGGGTACACTGAAGCTTTCTTT. Translated, it gives CASSELYYGYTEAFF.

The CDR3 bases are TGCGCCAGCAGCCTCATCATACAGGGTCCTATGAACACTGAAGCTTTCTTT. It specifies CASSLIIQGPMNTEAFF. V usage is TRBV5-1 and J usage is TRBJ1-1, with D perhaps TRBD1 (6 bases). V gave up 4 bases and J gave up 0 bases, with 19 bases separating them. Germline V gives CDR1 SGHRS, CDR2 YFSETQ. The CDR3 length is 17 residues.

The chain employs TRBV15 and TRBJ1-4; D is unclear. CDR1 LNHNV and CDR2 YYDKDF come from the germline V gene (reference sequence). With 0 bases removed from V and 0 bases from J, the gap between germline ends came to 14 bases. There are 18 residues in the CDR3. CDR3 sequence reads: CATSRDLVRRSTNEKLFF. The CDR3 nucleotides are TGTGCCACCAGCAGAGATTTAGTGAGGAGGTCAACTAATGAAAAACTGTTTTTT.